This T cell receptor (beta chain) was retrieved from a study of blood T cell repertoires in COVID-19. Overall study context: The study drew acute and convalescent COVID-19 samples from the United States, Italy and Spain.

Some clones are missing from TCRdb's copy, which holds only in-frame ones; the method was immunoSEQ multiplex PCR. This table holds 150,000 to 200,000 clones, 80% to 90% found once. Trimming removed 0 bases from V and 2 bases from J; junction bases left unmatched: 5. Germline-derived CDR1 and CDR2 are SGHDT and YYEEEE. There are 16 residues in the CDR3. Material for sequencing was peripheral blood. The receptor was isolated from a man between 18 and 29 years old with active or convalescent COVID-19. This sequence joins TRBV5-6 and TRBJ2-7; 10 bases are shared with TRBD2. The CDR3: CASSLAGTSVTYEQYF. The CDR3 bases are TGTGCCAGCAGCTTGGCCGGGACTAGCGTAACCTACGAGCAGTACTTC.